These 26 T cell receptor beta chains originate from one sample sequenced in a study of blood T cells in healthy people across ages. Combining a sample-barcoded 5' primer with a J-beta primer mix, a second PCR ran for 7 to 11 cycles. From the 5' RACE reads, TCRdb called clonotypes with MiXCR, one entry per CDR3 protein. This table has more than 1,000,000 distinct CDR3 sequences, around 25% appearing once. A further study also used this sample, focusing on T cells of mothers and their children.

Sequenced material: blood. These TCRs come from a girl aged 2-10 years in good health.

The gene calls are TRBV19 and TRBJ2-1; TRBD2 matches at 11 bases. The V segment lost 4 bases and the J segment 8 bases; nucleotides outside the gene matches: 10. Germline CDR1 is LNHDA and CDR2 is SQIVND (reference sequence). The CDR3 consists of 16 residues. CDR3 in amino acids: CASSRDRLAGGYEQFF. The CDR3 DNA reads TGTGCCAGTAGTAGAGACCGTCTAGCGGGAGGCTATGAGCAGTTCTTC.

The J gene is TRBJ2-5, the V gene TRBV15, with a possible D match to TRBD2 (6 bases). The CDR3 length is 15 residues. Trimming removed 0 bases from V and 5 bases from J, with 13 bases in between. CDR1 and CDR2 (germline): LNHNV, YYDKDF (reference sequence). The CDR3 spells CATSRDIRERETQYF. For the CDR3, the DNA is TGTGCCACCAGCAGAGATATTCGGGAGAGGGAGACCCAGTACTTC.

The chain carries TRBV7-2 and TRBJ2-1, with TRBD2 matching 11 bases. V dropped 5 bases and J dropped 6; count of bases not matched to a gene: 6. The CDR3 consists of 15 residues. The germline CDR1 and CDR2 sequences are SGHTA and FQGNSA. The CDR3: CASSLGTSGRNEQFF. CDR3 bases: TGTGCCAGCAGCCTGGGGACTAGCGGACGCAATGAGCAGTTCTTC.

J is TRBJ2-5 and V is TRBV2; D perhaps matches TRBD1 (5 bases). Between the trimmed V and J ends, which lost 4 bases and 2 bases, there was a span of 17 bases. Germline V gene data show CDR1 as SNHLY and CDR2 as FYNNEI. The CDR3 totals 16 residues. CDR3: CASSGEGASYQETQYF. The CDR3 DNA is TGTGCCAGCAGTGGCGAAGGGGCGAGTTATCAAGAGACCCAGTACTTC.

The chain couples TRBV14 to TRBJ2-7; 7 nucleotides agree with TRBD1. The CDR3 is 16 amino acids. The trim removed 2 bases at V and 2 bases at J, leaving 9 bases unmatched. Germline V gene data show CDR1 as SGHDN and CDR2 as FVKESK. In DNA form, the CDR3 reads TGTGCCAGCAGCCAATTGAGATGGGGACAGACCTACGAGCAGTACTTC. The encoded protein is CASSQLRWGQTYEQYF.

CDR3 sequence: CSVGTGANTGELFF. CDR3 sequence (DNA): TGCAGCGTTGGGACAGGGGCGAACACCGGGGAGCTGTTTTTT. V usage is TRBV29-1 and J usage is TRBJ2-2; 9 bases agree with TRBD1. The CDR3 runs 14 residues. V trimming: 4 bases; J trimming: 0 bases; junction bases outside the gene matches: 0. The germline V gene encodes CDR1 SQVTM and CDR2 ANQGSEA.

The chain combines TRBV7-2 with TRBJ2-1; D unresolved. The germline V gene encodes CDR1 SGHTA and CDR2 FQGNSA. The CDR3 is made up of 15 amino acids. V shed 4 bases and J shed 5 bases, with 15 bases lying between them. The CDR3 sequence is CASSSFPRANNEQFF. CDR3 in DNA: TGTGCCAGCAGCTCTTTTCCGAGAGCCAACAATGAGCAGTTCTTC.

The V gene is TRBV25-1, the J gene TRBJ1-2; 8 positions agree with TRBD1. The V segment lost 2 bases and the J segment 7 bases; nucleotides outside the gene matches: 6. The germline V gene has CDR1 MGHDK and CDR2 SYGVNS. The CDR3 covers 14 residues. The CDR3 spells CASSEGQGRGGYTF. CDR3 sequence (DNA): TGTGCCAGCAGTGAAGGACAGGGAAGGGGTGGCTACACCTTC.

This chain links TRBV7-9 with TRBJ1-2; TRBD1 agrees at 7 bases. The CDR3 consists of 17 residues. J lost 8 bases, V lost 6 bases, and 21 bases had no gene match. Germline V gene data show CDR1 as SEHNR and CDR2 as FQNEAQ (reference sequence). CDR3 in amino acids: CASSSTSGGSAIMGYTF. CDR3 nucleotide sequence: TGTGCCAGCAGTTCAACATCAGGGGGTTCAGCGATAATGGGCTACACCTTC.

This clonotype was seen more than once but under ten times. The genes are TRBV7-3 and TRBJ2-2; D is unclear. Per germline, CDR1 SGHTA and CDR2 FQGTGA. Deletions cut 5 bases from V and 6 bases from J, with 19 bases between. This CDR3 contains 16 residues. The CDR3 here is CASSLLGVSIPGELFF. DNA for the CDR3: TGTGCCAGCAGCCTACTCGGTGTTAGCATCCCCGGGGAGCTGTTTTTT. Filled out from reference TRBV7-3 and TRBJ2-2, the complete variable domain reads GAGVSQTPSNKVTEKGKYVELRCDPISGHTALYWYRQSLGQGPEFLIYFQGTGAADDSGLPNDRFFAVRPEGSVSTLKIQRTERGDSAVYLCASSLLGVSIPGELFFGEGSRLTVL.

This clonotype showed up many times. J is TRBJ2-7 and V is TRBV6-2 or TRBV6-3; D is possibly TRBD1 (6 bases). Trimming took off 0 bases at V and 0 bases at J, with 9 bases between the two ends. Germline V CDR1 and CDR2: MNHEY, SVGEGT. The CDR3 is made up of 15 amino acids. The CDR3 region has the DNA TGTGCCAGCAGTTACTCGAGGGGGAGCTCCTACGAGCAGTACTTC. Its translation: CASSYSRGSSYEQYF.

In this sample, this clonotype turned up a few times. The chain has TRBV28 and TRBJ1-4; maybe TRBD1 (5 bases). V was trimmed by 7 bases and J by 6 bases, leaving 18 bases between them. The V gene's germline CDR1 is MDHEN and CDR2 SYDVKM. This CDR3 is built from 15 residues. The CDR3 protein is CASIHRQGLDEKLFF. The CDR3 coding sequence is TGTGCCAGCATCCATAGGCAGGGATTGGATGAAAAACTGTTTTTT.

This clonotype turned up a few times. The gene calls are TRBV6-2 or TRBV6-3 and TRBJ1-3; no clear D. V was shortened by 2 bases and J by 3 bases, with 17 bases between the two germline ends. Germline CDR1 is MNHEY and CDR2 is SVGEGT. This CDR3 is 17 amino acids long. CDR3 in DNA: TGTGCCAGCAGTTACCCCGGACGTCCGCTACTTGGAAACACCATATATTTT. Translation: CASSYPGRPLLGNTIYF.

The chain links TRBV24-1 to TRBJ2-7, with D possibly TRBD2 on 5 matching bases. The J call may be wrong; the DNA end is better matched by TRBJ2-1. The V gene's germline CDR1 is KGHDR and CDR2 SFDVKD. CDR3 size: 15 residues. The CDR3 DNA follows: TGTGCCACCAGTGATTTGGAGGGTTCCTACAATGAGCAGTTCTTC. It codes for CATSDLEGSYNEQFF.

The gene calls are TRBV7-2 and TRBJ2-5; D perhaps matches TRBD2 (5 bases). The V and J ends lost 0 bases and 0 bases respectively, with 11 bases between them. The CDR3 has 16 amino acids. Germline lookup yields CDR1 SGHTA and CDR2 FQGNSA. The CDR3 DNA reads TGTGCCAGCAGCTTAGCGTGGCCGGGGTACCAAGAGACCCAGTACTTC. Translation: CASSLAWPGYQETQYF.

This clonotype was picked up many times. This rearrangement joins TRBV20-1 to TRBJ2-7, with D perhaps matching TRBD2 (6 bases). The CDR3 is made up of 12 amino acids. Trimming stripped 0 bases from V and 7 bases from J, with 10 bases between. In germline, CDR1 is DFQATT, CDR2 SNEGSKA (reference sequence). The CDR3 DNA follows: TGCAGTGCTAGAGATCTGGCGGGGGAGCAGTACTTC. Translation gives CSARDLAGEQYF.

This clonotype was detected a few times. This rearrangement joins TRBV6-6 to TRBJ2-5; D not certain. Germline V CDR1 and CDR2: MNHNY, SVGAGI (reference sequence). Trimming removed 3 bases at V and 1 base at J, with 9 bases between. This CDR3 has 14 amino acids. The CDR3 region is CASSYIGRQETQYF. DNA of the CDR3: TGTGCCAGCAGTTATATTGGACGCCAAGAGACCCAGTACTTC.

In this sample, this clonotype turned up many times. A much more abundant neighbour one base away suggests this may be a read error. This chain joins TRBV2 and TRBJ2-5, with D unresolved. V was pared by 7 bases and J by 1 base, with 1 base between. CDR3 length: 10 amino acids. Germline V gene data show CDR1 as SNHLY and CDR2 as FYNNEI. CDR3 DNA: TGTGCCAGCACCCAAGAGACCCAGTACTTC. Translating gives CASTQETQYF. The variable domain in full, with the rest retrieved from reference TRBV2 and TRBJ2-5, is EPEVTQTPSHQVTQMGQEVILRCVPISNHLYFYWYRQILGQKVEFLVSFYNNEISEKSEIFDDQFSVERPDGSNFTLKIRSTKLEDSAMYFCASTQETQYFGPGTRLLVL.

This chain links TRBV28 with TRBJ2-7; weak D call: TRBD2 (5 bases). This CDR3 region has 13 residues. The V and J ends lost 7 bases and 3 bases respectively, with 13 bases between them. The germline V gene encodes CDR1 MDHEN and CDR2 SYDVKM. CDR3 bases: TGTGCCAGCACCGGAACTAGACGCTACGAGCAGTACTTC. This codes for CASTGTRRYEQYF. Using reference TRBV28 and TRBJ2-7 for the parts outside the CDR3, the full variable domain is DVKVTQSSRYLVKRTGEKVFLECVQDMDHENMFWYRQDPGLGLRLIYFSYDVKMKEKGDIPEGYSVSREKKERFSLILESASTNQTSMYLCASTGTRRYEQYFGPGTRLTVT.

This clonotype was found a few times. The chain has TRBV7-8 and TRBJ1-2, with 8 bases fitting TRBD1. Looked up from germline, CDR1 is SGHVS and CDR2 is FQNEAQ. The CDR3 has 14 amino acids. The V segment lost 5 bases and the J segment 6 bases; nucleotides outside the gene matches: 8. CDR3 residues: CASSLPPGGDGYTF. The CDR3, as DNA: TGTGCCAGCAGCCTCCCTCCAGGGGGCGATGGCTACACCTTC.

This rearrangement joins TRBV6-2 or TRBV6-3 to TRBJ2-1; TRBD2 agrees at 9 bases. Germline assignment: CDR1 MNHEY and CDR2 SVGEGT. Trimming cost V 4 bases and J 4 bases; bases outside gene matches: 11. The length of the CDR3 is 17 residues. The CDR3 DNA sequence: TGTGCCAGCAGTTTATTTCTCCTAGCGGGGTCGTACAATGAGCAGTTCTTC. Its translation: CASSLFLLAGSYNEQFF.

This clonotype was seen many times. The chain employs TRBV29-1 and TRBJ2-5; D uncertain. Germline V CDR1 and CDR2: SQVTM, ANQGSEA. Trimming stripped 3 bases from V and 2 bases from J, with 7 bases between. This CDR3 spans 12 amino acids. In DNA, the CDR3 is TGCAGCGTTGAGGGATTACAAGAGACCCAGTACTTC. Translating gives CSVEGLQETQYF.

The chain links TRBV5-1 to TRBJ2-5, with D perhaps TRBD1 or TRBD2 (5 bases each). The end of the DNA fits TRBJ2-1 better, so the J call may be wrong. Germline CDR1 and CDR2: SGHRS and YFSETQ. The CDR3 is made up of 17 amino acids. CDR3 sequence reads: CASSLGASGRSYNEQFF. DNA for the CDR3: TGCGCCAGCAGCTTAGGCGCTTCAGGGAGATCCTACAATGAGCAGTTCTTC.

This clonotype was found a few times. The V call is TRBV7-8, the J call TRBJ1-1; TRBD1 might be the D (6 bases). The CDR3 runs to 14 residues. Trimming left V 1 base short and J 6 bases short, with 12 bases between. Germline V gives CDR1 SGHVS, CDR2 FQNEAQ. Here the CDR3 reads CASSLVGGGSEAFF. CDR3 bases: TGTGCCAGCAGCTTAGTAGGGGGGGGTTCTGAAGCTTTCTTT.

This clonotype showed up just a few times. The junction differs from germline at one of its ends, possibly a read error. The genes are TRBV15 and TRBJ1-4; the D gene is possibly TRBD1 (6 bases). The CDR3 spans 17 residues. The germline V gene has CDR1 LNHNV and CDR2 YYDKDF (reference sequence). The CDR3 loop is CATSRAISGAGNEKLFF. The CDR3 DNA reads TGCGCCACCAGCAGAGCGATTTCGGGGGCGGGTAATGAAAAACTGTTTTTT.

Worth noting for this clonotype: Here the CDR3 omits its conserved ending phenylalanine or tryptophan, so a read error is the likely source. This rearrangement joins TRBV6-5 to TRBJ2-5, with D unresolved. TRBJ2-7 explains the end of the DNA better; the J call may be wrong. The CDR3 is made up of 15 amino acids. Germline lookup yields CDR1 MNHEY and CDR2 SVGAGI. The CDR3 here is CASSYRLRSSYEQYL. The CDR3 DNA follows: TGTGCCAGCAGTTACCGACTGAGGAGCTCCTACGAGCAGTACCTC.